The entry below describes one TCR beta chain. Its antigen remains undetermined. One base away there is no much larger clone; base qualities are not given. This entry comes from a study of beta chain features in type 1 diabetes (dated by TCRdb to the late 2010s). Turning to the overall study: No differences in mean age, gender distribution, total cell number or subset yield were found between patients and healthy donors. The study compared the TCRB repertoires of sorted circulating CD4+ T cell subsets in recently diagnosed type 1 diabetes patients with those in matched healthy donors. A total of 107,917,701 sorted cells were examined across all samples, and the number of cells per subset was strongly correlated with RNA yield. Regulatory and stem cell-like memory subsets were obtained from only 8 patients and roughly 8 healthy donors, while naive and central memory subsets were obtained from all 28 donors.

All of the isolated RNA was reverse transcribed with the High Capacity cDNA Reverse Transcription Kit, so expressed TCRB transcripts were sequenced. Deep immunoSEQ sequencing was applied to naive, central memory and regulatory T cell samples, giving an average of about 3.6 million total reads per sample. Sorted cells were lysed in RLT buffer, and RNA was extracted using DNase-treated RNeasy Micro or Mini kits according to cell number. To prevent cross-contamination, each cell subset was processed individually, whereas patient and healthy donor samples were processed jointly. Using the immunoSEQ multiplex PCR, TCRB sequences were amplified from cDNA into 87-bp fragments spanning the CDR3 region. The amplicons were sequenced using the Illumina HiSeq platform. Regarding the original processing steps: Synthetic template baselines were used to correct PCR bias computationally, reads within Hamming distance 2 were collapsed together, and singletons that could not be merged were discarded. Reads were aligned against IMGT to assign V, D and J genes, CDR3 length and insertions or deletions at six rearrangement sites. Clonotype counts were normalized to sorted cell number within each subset before computing true diversity and Gini coefficients with the tcR R package. The overlap coefficient, calculated on TCRB nucleotide sequences, was used to measure repertoire sharing. As a proxy for the pre-selection repertoire, out-of-frame TCRB sequences from naive cells were analyzed. TCRdb stores this immuneACCESS table with in-frame sequences only. Part of the clones is absent; in the studies checked, under half of the shortfall reflects unresolved V genes, and no reason is known for the rest. V and J calls plus clone size are reproduced from that table; the DNA served to infer D and trimming. This sample lists approximately 250,000 clones; about 11% were detected once. In total, the top ten clones hold approximately 0.017% of the sample.

The germline V and J ends show losses of 5 bases and 4 bases respectively, and no gene match explains 12 bases of the junction. From cysteine to phenylalanine, the CDR3 is 16 amino acids long. Only CDR3 DNA is held: 48 bases, read in frame from base 1. Sequences SGHAT (CDR1) and FQNNGV (CDR2) are obtained from the germline V gene. A single peripheral blood draw of about 116 mL on average was collected from each donor into heparinised tubes. A BD FACSAria II was used to sort naive, central memory, regulatory and stem cell-like memory CD4+ T cells with a panel that included CD45RO, CCR7, CD25, CD127, CD95 and CD27. Every sorted population had a purity above 95%. Right away, PBMCs were isolated by Lymphoprep density gradient centrifugation and were stained directly, with no culture step. So that batch effects would be minimized, each experiment stained and sorted samples in pairs, pairing one healthy donor with one patient.

The study at large found these results: PCR may preferentially amplify shorter templates, but because patient and control samples were amplified and corrected together, any resulting skew would affect both groups equally. Fewer insertions and more nucleotide deletions at VDJ recombination sites were observed in patients with type 1 diabetes, implying thymic rearrangement abnormalities. The naive, central memory and regulatory TCRB repertoires appeared to resemble one another more closely among patients than among healthy donors. Because the HLA sub-analyses included only small numbers of individuals, any influence of HLA type on TCRB rearrangement was left unresolved. A moderate but significant shortening of TCRB CDR3 length was observed in type 1 diabetes patients in all four CD4+ subsets. Because cDNA was sequenced instead of genomic DNA, highly expressing activated cells could be over-represented, though the groups showed no difference in activation or CD3 levels.

Sequenced sample: naive CD4+ T cells from blood. In the paper's terms, the cell subset or site label means: true naive CD4+ T cells. This clonotype was obtained from a man aged 30 to 45 with type 1 diabetes. The rearranged segments are TRBV11-2 and TRBJ2-3; 7 bases in between match TRBD2. The nucleotide sequence is given as TGTGCCAGCAGCCCCCGCGGAGCGGGGAAGGCAGATACGCAGTATTTT. Translation gives CASSPRGAGKADTQYF.